This TCR beta chain was recovered during a study of blood T cell repertoires in COVID-19. Background on the study: Researchers got acute and convalescent COVID-19 samples from the United States, Italy and Spain. PBMCs, B-cell-depleted T cells, or T cells were the source of the cDNA or gDNA that made up the material.

Under the authors' procedure: Reference gene primer amplification yielded estimated nucleated cell counts. Here immunoSEQ multiplex PCR was the method, and the copy in TCRdb shows in-frame clones only, minus some. V and J calls and clone size are given by that table; D and trimming were obtained from the DNA. The table includes hundreds of thousands of clones, 70% to 85% detected once. The V end lost 4 bases, the J end lost 1 base, and 3 bases lay between the germline ends. CDR1 and CDR2 from the germline V gene are SNHLY and FYNNEI. The CDR3 contains 12 residues. The chain employs TRBV2 and TRBJ2-3; D call uncertain. The sequenced sample consisted of peripheral blood. The sequence was collected from a woman older than 75 with acute or convalescent COVID-19. The CDR3 bases are TGTGCCAGCAGTGCGGGCACAGATACGCAGTATTTT. Residues: CASSAGTDTQYF.